The 29 T cell receptor beta chains below come from one sample, sequenced in a study of blood T cell repertoires in COVID-19. The table came from immunoSEQ multiplex PCR; TCRdb's copy has only in-frame clones and leaves some out. The sample contains 200,000 to 250,000 clones, around 86% of which appear only once. What was sequenced was peripheral blood. The receptors were sampled from a woman aged 70-85 years with COVID-19, enrolled during active disease.

This clone is large in the sample. Other DNA sequences in this sample translate to the same CDR3. This chain connects TRBV6-5 to TRBJ1-1; D may be TRBD1 (6 bases). Trimming removed 6 bases at V and 1 base at J, with 9 bases between. The CDR3 totals 13 residues. CDR1 is MNHEY and CDR2 is SVGAGI in the germline V gene. CDR3 region: CASSRTENTEAFF. The CDR3 region has the DNA TGTGCCAGCAGCAGGACAGAGAACACTGAAGCTTTCTTT.

The V call is TRBV30, the J call TRBJ1-3; TRBD1 aligns across 8 bases. With V trimmed by 8 bases and J by 0 bases, 6 bases remained unmatched. Germline assignment: CDR1 GTSNPN and CDR2 SVGIG (reference sequence). This CDR3 has 14 residues. The CDR3 bases are TGTGCCGGACGGGACAGGTACTCTGGAAACACCATATATTTT. Amino acid sequence: CAGRDRYSGNTIYF.

V usage is TRBV18 and J usage is TRBJ1-3, with D hard to call. CDR3 length: 14 amino acids. Germline loops: CDR1 KGHSH, CDR2 LQKENI. Trimming cost V 3 bases and J 0 bases, with 6 bases left between them. The CDR3 DNA reads TGTGCCAGCTCACCTAAGAGCTCTGGAAACACCATATATTTT. Its translation is CASSPKSSGNTIYF.

The rearrangement joins TRBV18 to TRBJ2-7; TRBD1 agrees at 8 bases. The CDR3 runs 13 residues. Germline CDR1 reads KGHSH; CDR2 reads LQKENI. V lost 3 bases to trimming and J lost 3 bases; unmatched junction nucleotides: 1. The CDR3 sequence is CASSPDRVYEQYF. The CDR3 coding sequence is TGTGCCAGCTCACCGGACAGGGTCTACGAGCAGTACTTC.

This sequence joins TRBV5-1 and TRBJ2-1; 13 bases align to TRBD2. Trimming cost V 5 bases and J 8 bases; bases outside gene matches: 10. Per germline, CDR1 SGHRS and CDR2 YFSETQ. The CDR3 runs 16 residues. CDR3 nucleotides: TGCGCCAGCAGACTACTAGCGGGAGGGCCTAGGGATGAGCAGTTCTTC. Its translation: CASRLLAGGPRDEQFF.

The chain recombines TRBV2 with TRBJ2-4; D not certain. V lost 7 bases to trimming and J lost 5 bases, with 9 bases between them. The CDR3 extends over 12 amino acids. Germline-derived CDR1 and CDR2 are SNHLY and FYNNEI. The CDR3 DNA follows: TGTGCCAGCATTTTTCAGGAAAACATTCAGTACTTC. This encodes CASIFQENIQYF.

This clone was seen a handful of times. This chain connects TRBV7-2 to TRBJ2-1; D possibly corresponds to TRBD1 (6 bases). Germline V gene data show CDR1 as SGHTA and CDR2 as FQGNSA. The CDR3 is 17 residues long. V was clipped by 3 bases and J by 8 bases, with 23 bases between them. The CDR3 sequence is CASSLFNSIGGRDEQFF. The CDR3 DNA reads TGTGCCAGCAGCTTGTTCAATTCAATAGGGGGAAGAGATGAGCAGTTCTTC.

The chain joins TRBV4-1 to TRBJ1-1; the D gene is possibly TRBD1 (6 bases). The CDR3 has 15 amino acids. Germline-derived CDR1 and CDR2 are MGHRA and YSYEKL. V lost 5 bases, J lost 0 bases, and 13 bases lay in between. The CDR3 spells CASSKGQKMNTEAFF. CDR3 DNA: TGCGCCAGCAGCAAAGGACAGAAAATGAACACTGAAGCTTTCTTT.

This clone was picked up one time. The V and J genes are TRBV7-3 and TRBJ2-3, with TRBD2 identical over 7 bases. This CDR3 is 19 amino acids long. J was trimmed by 0 bases and V by 0 bases; bases with no gene match: 12. CDR1 SGHTA and CDR2 FQGTGA come from the germline V gene. CDR3 bases: TGTGCCAGCAGCTTAACGCTCGTAGCTAGCGGTTCTAGCACAGATACGCAGTATTTT. It yields the protein CASSLTLVASGSSTDTQYF.

The V gene is TRBV20-1, the J gene TRBJ2-7; 7 nucleotides agree with TRBD1. The CDR3 totals 14 residues. J was trimmed by 4 bases and V by 5 bases; bases with no gene match: 11. CDR1 DFQATT and CDR2 SNEGSKA come from the germline V gene (reference sequence). The CDR3 spells CSAGGDSENYEQYF. The CDR3 DNA reads as TGCAGTGCTGGTGGGGACAGCGAAAATTACGAGCAGTACTTC.

This chain joins TRBV27 and TRBJ1-5; the D is unclear. The V and J ends lost 8 bases and 7 bases respectively, with 6 bases between them. CDR3 length equals 10 residues. The germline V gene encodes CDR1 MNHEY and CDR2 SMNVEV (reference sequence). The CDR3 spells CASGRQPQHF. Written as DNA, the CDR3 is TGTGCCAGCGGGAGGCAGCCCCAGCATTTT.

The chain combines TRBV13 with TRBJ2-7; tentatively, D is TRBD2 (5 bases). The V and J ends lost 3 bases and 3 bases respectively, with 12 bases between them. The V gene's germline CDR1 is PRHDT and CDR2 FYEKMQ (reference sequence). The CDR3 loop spans 14 amino acids. This CDR3 is CASSFSTGSYEQYF. The DNA of the CDR3 is TGTGCCAGCAGCTTTTCCACGGGGAGCTACGAGCAGTACTTC.

This rearrangement joins TRBV15 to TRBJ1-3, with TRBD1 as a possible D gene (5 bases). Trimming took off 5 bases at V and 0 bases at J, with 8 bases between the two ends. Germline-derived CDR1 and CDR2 are LNHNV and YYDKDF (reference sequence). The CDR3 has 14 residues. CDR3 amino acids: CATSVTGSGNTIYF. The CDR3 DNA sequence: TGTGCCACCAGCGTTACAGGCTCTGGAAACACCATATATTTT. Full variable domain (missing parts from reference TRBV15 and TRBJ1-3): DAMVIQNPRYQVTQFGKPVTLSCSQTLNHNVMYWYQQKSSQAPKLLFHYYDKDFNNEADTPDNFQSRRPNTSFCFLDIRSPGLGDTAMYLCATSVTGSGNTIYFGEGSWLTVV.

The genes are TRBV2 and TRBJ1-2; D is uncertain. The CDR3 is made up of 13 amino acids. Germline CDR1 SNHLY, CDR2 FYNNEI. V was shortened by 5 bases and J by 4 bases, with 11 bases between the two germline ends. The CDR3: CASSPVETYGYTF. In DNA, the CDR3 is TGTGCCAGCAGTCCCGTGGAGACCTATGGCTACACCTTC.

J is TRBJ1-3 and V is TRBV18; no reliable D call. The CDR3 is made up of 16 amino acids. Trimming shortened V by 1 base and J by 0 bases, and 10 bases separated the two germline ends. Germline CDR1 and CDR2: KGHSH and LQKENI. The CDR3: CASSPQREPSGNTIYF. In DNA form, the CDR3 reads TGTGCCAGCTCACCACAGCGGGAACCCTCTGGAAACACCATATATTTT.

This chain joins TRBV11-2 and TRBJ2-2; 7 positions agree with TRBD2. Germline CDR1 SGHAT, CDR2 FQNNGV. CDR3 length: 14 residues. Losses at the gene ends were 2 bases for V and 7 bases for J; bases not matched to a gene: 4. This CDR3 is CASSLSAGVGELFF. CDR3 coding DNA: TGTGCCAGCAGCTTATCGGCGGGGGTCGGGGAGCTGTTTTTT.

V gene TRBV2 combines with J gene TRBJ2-7, with 7 bases lining up with TRBD2. The V gene's germline CDR1 is SNHLY and CDR2 FYNNEI. CDR3 length: 13 residues. V was clipped by 4 bases and J by 5 bases; unmatched bases: 5. The CDR3 DNA sequence: TGTGCCAGCAGTGGCGGGAGAGTCCACGAGCAGTACTTC. Residues: CASSGGRVHEQYF.

The rearrangement joins TRBV7-9 to TRBJ1-3, with TRBD1 identical over 9 bases. V lost 5 bases and J lost 3; bases outside the gene matches: 2. The CDR3 has 14 residues. Per the germline V gene, CDR1 is SEHNR and CDR2 is FQNEAQ (reference sequence). CDR3 loop: CASSGTGLGNTIYF. CDR3 in DNA: TGTGCCAGCAGCGGGACAGGGCTTGGAAACACCATATATTTT.

The V call is TRBV10-3, the J call TRBJ2-2, with 8 bases lining up with TRBD1. Losses at the gene ends were 2 bases for V and 3 bases for J; bases not matched to a gene: 2. The CDR3 has 15 amino acids. Germline V gene lookup returns CDR1 ENHRY and CDR2 SYGVKD. In DNA, the CDR3 is TGTGCCATCAGTGAGAGGGACAGGCACACCGGGGAGCTGTTTTTT. This encodes CAISERDRHTGELFF.

The chain carries TRBV7-9 and TRBJ1-5; TRBD1 aligns across 11 bases. After removal of 5 bases from V and 2 bases from J, the junction contained 14 bases not matched to a gene. The CDR3 loop spans 19 amino acids. Germline assignment: CDR1 SEHNR and CDR2 FQNEAQ (reference sequence). The DNA for the CDR3 is TGTGCCAGCAGCGGAACCTCCGGACAGGGGGCGCAAGGCAATCAGCCCCAGCATTTT. Protein sequence: CASSGTSGQGAQGNQPQHF.

The count of this clone is one. The CDR3 coding sequence is TGTGCCAGCGCACCGGGACTAGCGGGATACACCGGGGAGCTGTTTTTT. It yields the protein CASAPGLAGYTGELFF. The chain joins TRBV3-1 (or the pseudogene TRBV3-2) to TRBJ2-2, with TRBD2 matching 13 bases. The CDR3 consists of 16 residues. Germline V gene lookup returns CDR1 LGHDT and CDR2 YNNKEL (reference sequence). With V trimmed by 8 bases and J by 3 bases, 6 bases remained unmatched.

The DNA for the CDR3 is TGTGCCAGCAGACTTGGGACAGGGCGGACTGAAGCTTTCTTT. This gives the protein CASRLGTGRTEAFF. V and J are TRBV6-5 and TRBJ1-1, with 9 positions matching TRBD1. CDR1 and CDR2 from the germline V gene are MNHEY and SVGAGI. The CDR3 has 14 amino acids. The V segment lost 6 bases and the J segment 5 bases; nucleotides outside the gene matches: 7.

The chain carries TRBV28 and TRBJ1-1, with D possibly being TRBD1 (5 bases). The V end was cut by 6 bases, the J end by 7 bases, with 9 bases between. The germline V gene encodes CDR1 MDHEN and CDR2 SYDVKM. This CDR3 is built from 11 residues. CDR3 sequence: CASSPGFEAFF. CDR3 nucleotide sequence: TGTGCCAGCAGCCCAGGGTTTGAAGCTTTCTTT.

The rearrangement links TRBV5-6 to TRBJ1-2; tentatively, D is TRBD1 (5 bases). The CDR3 has 13 amino acids. Germline V gene lookup returns CDR1 SGHDT and CDR2 YYEEEE. Trimming left V 0 bases short and J 7 bases short, with 10 bases between. CDR3 region: CASSLVRVSGYTF. The CDR3 DNA reads as TGTGCCAGCAGCTTGGTCAGGGTGTCTGGCTACACCTTC.

This chain links TRBV28 with TRBJ1-1; a weak D match, TRBD1 (5 bases). Germline lookup yields CDR1 MDHEN and CDR2 SYDVKM. The CDR3 is 12 residues long. V gave up 5 bases and J gave up 8 bases, with 12 bases separating them. The CDR3, as DNA: TGTGCCAGCAGTCTCCAGGGTCTGGAAGCTTTCTTT. This encodes CASSLQGLEAFF. Using reference TRBV28 and TRBJ1-1 for the parts outside the CDR3, the full variable domain is DVKVTQSSRYLVKRTGEKVFLECVQDMDHENMFWYRQDPGLGLRLIYFSYDVKMKEKGDIPEGYSVSREKKERFSLILESASTNQTSMYLCASSLQGLEAFFGQGTRLTVV.

The V and J genes are TRBV7-2 and TRBJ1-1; a weak D match, TRBD1 (5 bases). Trimming took off 2 bases at V and 1 base at J, with 11 bases between the two ends. CDR1 and CDR2 (germline): SGHTA, FQGNSA. This CDR3 contains 15 residues. CDR3 nucleotide sequence: TGTGCCAGCAGCTTATTTGGGGCAGAGAACACTGAAGCTTTCTTT. Its protein product is CASSLFGAENTEAFF.

The CDR3 loop is CASLGGGSNMDTQYF. In DNA, the CDR3 is TGTGCCAGCTTGGGCGGCGGGAGCAATATGGATACGCAGTATTTT. The chain joins TRBV18 to TRBJ2-3, with 7 nucleotides matching TRBD2. V shed 7 bases and J 6 bases; nucleotides not matched to a gene: 13. The V gene's germline CDR1 is KGHSH and CDR2 LQKENI. The CDR3 has 15 residues.

This clone was observed a handful of times. This chain joins TRBV6-5 and TRBJ2-1, with 7 bases identical to TRBD2. With 9 bases clipped from V and 5 bases from J, the junction kept 13 bases outside the gene matches. The germline V gene encodes CDR1 MNHEY and CDR2 SVGAGI. The CDR3 runs 15 residues. The CDR3 loop is CASTPLQAGNNEQFF. CDR3 DNA: TGTGCCAGTACCCCCCTCCAAGCGGGGAACAATGAGCAGTTCTTC.

The chain joins TRBV7-6 to TRBJ1-1, with 8 positions matching TRBD1. The germline gives CDR1 SGHVS, CDR2 FNYEAQ. The CDR3 is 15 residues long. V gave up 6 bases and J gave up 2 bases; unmatched junction bases: 8. Here the CDR3 DNA reads TGTGCCAGCAGTAGATCCGACAGGGGCAACACTGAAGCTTTCTTT. Translating gives CASSRSDRGNTEAFF.